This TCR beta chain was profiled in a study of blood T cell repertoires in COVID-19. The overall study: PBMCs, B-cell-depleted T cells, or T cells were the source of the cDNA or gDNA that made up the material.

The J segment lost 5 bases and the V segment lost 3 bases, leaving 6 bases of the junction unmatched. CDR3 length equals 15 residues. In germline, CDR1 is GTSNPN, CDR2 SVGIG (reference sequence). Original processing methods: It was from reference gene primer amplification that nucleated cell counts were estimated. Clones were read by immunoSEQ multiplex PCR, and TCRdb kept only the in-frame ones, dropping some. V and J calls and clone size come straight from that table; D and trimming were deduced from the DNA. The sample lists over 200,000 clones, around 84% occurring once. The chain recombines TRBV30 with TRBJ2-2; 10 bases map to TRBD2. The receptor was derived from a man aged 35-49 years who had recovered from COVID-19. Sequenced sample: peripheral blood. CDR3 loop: CAWSPSGSPTGELFF. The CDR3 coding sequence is TGTGCCTGGAGCCCTAGCGGGAGTCCGACCGGGGAGCTGTTTTTT.